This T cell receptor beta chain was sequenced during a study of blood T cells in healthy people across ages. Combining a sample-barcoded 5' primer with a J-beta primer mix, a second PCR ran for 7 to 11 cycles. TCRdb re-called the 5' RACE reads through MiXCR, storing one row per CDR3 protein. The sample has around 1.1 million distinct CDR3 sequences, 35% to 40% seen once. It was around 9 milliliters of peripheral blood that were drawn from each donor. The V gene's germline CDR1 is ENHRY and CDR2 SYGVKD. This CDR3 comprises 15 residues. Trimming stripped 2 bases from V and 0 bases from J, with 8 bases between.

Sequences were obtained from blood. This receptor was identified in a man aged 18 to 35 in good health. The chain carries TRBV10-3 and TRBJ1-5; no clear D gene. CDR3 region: CAISEQQYSNQPQHF. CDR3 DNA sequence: TGTGCCATCAGTGAGCAACAGTATAGCAATCAGCCCCAGCATTTT.